This T cell receptor (beta chain) was sequenced in a study of a mutant IDH1 vaccine in newly diagnosed glioma. General study results and limits: There seemed to be no relation between pseudoprogression and changes in top peripheral T cell clonotypes.

Assay used: immunoSEQ multiplex PCR; TCRdb lists only in-frame clones, some missing. The sample shows 40,000 to 55,000 clones, approximately 80% of them seen only once. Time point defined: week 35, safety follow-up. Doses of 300 ug of mutant IDH1 20-mer peptide were given with topical imiquimod. Looked up from germline, CDR1 is MDHEN and CDR2 is SYDVKM. The germline V and J ends were trimmed by 8 bases and 5 bases, with 18 bases remaining between them. CDR3 length equals 14 residues. A word on this clone: Antigen: not known.

The sequences come from PBMCs, collected from a glioma patient whose treatment included an IDH1 peptide vaccine. J is TRBJ1-1 and V is TRBV28; D not certain. The clonotype originates from a middle-aged man with glioma. The CDR3 spells CASLPPGDETEAFF. The CDR3 nucleotides read TGTGCCAGCCTCCCGCCCGGGGATGAGACTGAAGCTTTCTTT.